The present TCR beta chain was sequenced within a study of CD8+CD57+ T cells in acquired aplastic anemia. For the study at large: Recorded DNA amounts for sorted CD4+ and CD8+ cells had an average of approximately 3.2 ug. Study conclusions and caveats: Fewer than 30 CD8+ CDR3 sequences were shared between patients and controls.

TCR beta VDJ and CDR3 profiles were obtained from a genomic DNA template. MiXCR, run by TCRdb on the reads, gives a single entry per CDR3 protein. Among fewer than 200,000 distinct CDR3 sequences listed, 71% were seen once. With 3 bases removed from V and 9 bases from J, the gap between germline ends came to 3 bases. The CDR3 extends over 11 amino acids. Germline CDR1 is LGHNA and CDR2 is YSLEER. This clonotype was counted a few times. Its antigen is still unknown. Patients picked for sequencing had shown CD8+CD57+ cell expansion detected by flow cytometry. Severe acquired aplastic anemia was present in all patients.

The clonotype originates from a human donor with aplastic anemia. The specimen was sorted CD4+, CD8+, or CD8+CD57+ T cells (not recorded which) from PBMCs. The chain is built from TRBV4-3 and TRBJ1-6; D gene unclear. CDR3 amino acids: CASSHGSPLHF. DNA of the CDR3: TGCGCCAGCAGCCACGGTTCACCCCTCCACTTT.